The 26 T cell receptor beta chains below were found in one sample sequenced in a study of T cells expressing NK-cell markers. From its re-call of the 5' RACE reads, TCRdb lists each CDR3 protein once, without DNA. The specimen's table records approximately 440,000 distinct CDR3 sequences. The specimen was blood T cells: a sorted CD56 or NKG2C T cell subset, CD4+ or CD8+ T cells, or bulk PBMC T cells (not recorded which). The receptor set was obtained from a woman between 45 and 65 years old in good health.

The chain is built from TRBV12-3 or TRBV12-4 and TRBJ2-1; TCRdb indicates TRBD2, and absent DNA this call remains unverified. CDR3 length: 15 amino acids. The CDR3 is CASSPSGRFDNEQFF.

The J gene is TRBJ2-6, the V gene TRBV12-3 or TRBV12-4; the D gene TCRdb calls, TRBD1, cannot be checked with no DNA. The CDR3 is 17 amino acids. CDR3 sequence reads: CASSFQGSTAGANVLTF.

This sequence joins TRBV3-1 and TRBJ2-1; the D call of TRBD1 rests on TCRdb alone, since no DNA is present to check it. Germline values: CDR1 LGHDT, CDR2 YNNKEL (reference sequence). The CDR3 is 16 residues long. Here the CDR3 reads CASSLWGSRSYNEQFF.

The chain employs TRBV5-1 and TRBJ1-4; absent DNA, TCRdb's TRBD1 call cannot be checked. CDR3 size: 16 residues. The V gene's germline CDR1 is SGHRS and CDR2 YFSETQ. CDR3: CASSLAGTPANEKLFF.

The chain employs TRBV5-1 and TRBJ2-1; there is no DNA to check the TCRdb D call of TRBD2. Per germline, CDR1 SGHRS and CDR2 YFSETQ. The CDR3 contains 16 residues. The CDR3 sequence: CASSVDGLAGINEQFF.

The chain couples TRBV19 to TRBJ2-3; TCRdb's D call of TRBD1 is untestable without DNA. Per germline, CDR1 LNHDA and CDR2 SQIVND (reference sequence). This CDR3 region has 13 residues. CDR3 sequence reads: CATAGSSTDTQYF.

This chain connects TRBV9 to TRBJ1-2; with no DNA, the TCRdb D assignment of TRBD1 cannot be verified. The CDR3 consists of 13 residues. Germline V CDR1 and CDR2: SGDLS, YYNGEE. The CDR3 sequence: CASSPPKGYGYTF.

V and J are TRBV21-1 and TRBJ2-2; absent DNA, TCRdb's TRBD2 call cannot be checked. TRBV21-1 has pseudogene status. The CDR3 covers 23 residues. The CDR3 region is CASRKQGGRASGSPLQNTGELFF.

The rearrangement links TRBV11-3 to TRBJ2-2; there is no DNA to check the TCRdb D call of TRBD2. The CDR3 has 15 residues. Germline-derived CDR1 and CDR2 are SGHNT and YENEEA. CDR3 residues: CASSSHRLGTGELFF.

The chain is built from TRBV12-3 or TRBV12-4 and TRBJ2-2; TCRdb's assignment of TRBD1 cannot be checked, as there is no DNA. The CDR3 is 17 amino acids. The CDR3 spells CASILLSRLEYTGELFF.

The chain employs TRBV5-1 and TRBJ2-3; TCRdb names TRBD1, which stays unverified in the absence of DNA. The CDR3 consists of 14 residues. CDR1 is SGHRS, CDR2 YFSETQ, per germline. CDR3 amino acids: CASNAGDRALTQYF. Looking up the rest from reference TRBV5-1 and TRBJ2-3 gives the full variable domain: KAGVTQTPRYLIKTRGQQVTLSCSPISGHRSVSWYQQTPGQGLQFLFEYFSETQRNKGNFPGRFSGRQFSNSRSEMNVSTLELGDSALYLCASNAGDRALTQYFGPGTRLTVL.

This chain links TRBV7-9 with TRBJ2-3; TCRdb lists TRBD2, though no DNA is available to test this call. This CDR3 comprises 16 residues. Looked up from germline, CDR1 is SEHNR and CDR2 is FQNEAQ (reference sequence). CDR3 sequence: CASSLVLAGYTDTQYF. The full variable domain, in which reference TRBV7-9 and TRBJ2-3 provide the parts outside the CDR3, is DTGVSQNPRHKITKRGQNVTFRCDPISEHNRLYWYRQTLGQGPEFLTYFQNEAQLEKSRLLSDRFSAERPKGSFSTLEIQRTEQGDSAMYLCASSLVLAGYTDTQYFGPGTRLTVL.

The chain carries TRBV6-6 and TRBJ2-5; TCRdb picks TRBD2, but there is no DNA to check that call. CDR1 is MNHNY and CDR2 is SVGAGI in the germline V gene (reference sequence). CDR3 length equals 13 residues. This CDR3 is CASTKIGRETQYF.

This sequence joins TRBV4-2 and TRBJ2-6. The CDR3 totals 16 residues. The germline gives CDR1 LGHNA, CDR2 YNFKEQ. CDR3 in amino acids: CASSQPNSPGANVLTF.

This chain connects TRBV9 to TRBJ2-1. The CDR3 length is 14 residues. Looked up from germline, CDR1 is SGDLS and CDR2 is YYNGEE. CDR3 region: CASSGDWWGNEQFF.

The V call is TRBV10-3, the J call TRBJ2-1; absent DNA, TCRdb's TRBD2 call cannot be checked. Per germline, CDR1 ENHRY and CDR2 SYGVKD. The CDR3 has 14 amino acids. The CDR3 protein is CAISGLAGEYEQFF.

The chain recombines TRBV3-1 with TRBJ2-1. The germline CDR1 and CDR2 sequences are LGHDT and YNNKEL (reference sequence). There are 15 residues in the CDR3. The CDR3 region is CASSQGLPATNEQFF.

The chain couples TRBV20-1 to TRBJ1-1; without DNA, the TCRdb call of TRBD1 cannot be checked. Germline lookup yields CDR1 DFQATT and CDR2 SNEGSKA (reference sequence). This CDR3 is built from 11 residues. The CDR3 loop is CSAREGRTGFF.

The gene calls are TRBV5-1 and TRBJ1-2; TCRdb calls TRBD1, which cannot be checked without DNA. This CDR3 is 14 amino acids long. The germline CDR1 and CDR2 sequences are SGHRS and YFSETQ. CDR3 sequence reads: CASSLSDRASGYTF.

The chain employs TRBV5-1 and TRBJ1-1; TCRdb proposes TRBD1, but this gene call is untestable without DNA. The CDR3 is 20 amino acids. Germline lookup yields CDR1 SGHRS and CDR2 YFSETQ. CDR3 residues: CASSLGSGRDRGLRGTEAFF.

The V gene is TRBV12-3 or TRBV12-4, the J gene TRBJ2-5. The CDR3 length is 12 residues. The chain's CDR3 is CASSLVEETQYF.

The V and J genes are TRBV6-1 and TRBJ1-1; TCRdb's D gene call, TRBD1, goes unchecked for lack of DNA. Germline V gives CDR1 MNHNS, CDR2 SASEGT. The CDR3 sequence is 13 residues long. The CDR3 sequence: CASAGTPNTEAFF.

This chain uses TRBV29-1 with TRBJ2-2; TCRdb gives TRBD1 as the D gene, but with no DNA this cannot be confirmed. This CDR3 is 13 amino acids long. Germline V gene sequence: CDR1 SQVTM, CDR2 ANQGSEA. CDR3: CSAGTGVGGELFF.

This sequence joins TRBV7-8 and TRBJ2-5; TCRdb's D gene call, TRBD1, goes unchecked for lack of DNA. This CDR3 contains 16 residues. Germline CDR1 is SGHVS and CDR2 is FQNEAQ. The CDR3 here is CASSLRWRERGETQYF.

CDR3 region: CASSASGTGTTPYF. The rearrangement joins TRBV5-1 to TRBJ2-5; with no DNA, the TCRdb D assignment of TRBD1 cannot be verified. The CDR3 has 14 amino acids. From germline, CDR1 is SGHRS and CDR2 YFSETQ.

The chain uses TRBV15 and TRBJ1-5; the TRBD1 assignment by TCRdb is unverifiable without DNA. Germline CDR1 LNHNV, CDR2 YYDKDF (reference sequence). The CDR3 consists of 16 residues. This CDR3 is CATSRDLQGANQPQHF. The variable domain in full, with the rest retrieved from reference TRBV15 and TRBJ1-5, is DAMVIQNPRYQVTQFGKPVTLSCSQTLNHNVMYWYQQKSSQAPKLLFHYYDKDFNNEADTPDNFQSRRPNTSFCFLDIRSPGLGDTAMYLCATSRDLQGANQPQHFGDGTRLSIL.